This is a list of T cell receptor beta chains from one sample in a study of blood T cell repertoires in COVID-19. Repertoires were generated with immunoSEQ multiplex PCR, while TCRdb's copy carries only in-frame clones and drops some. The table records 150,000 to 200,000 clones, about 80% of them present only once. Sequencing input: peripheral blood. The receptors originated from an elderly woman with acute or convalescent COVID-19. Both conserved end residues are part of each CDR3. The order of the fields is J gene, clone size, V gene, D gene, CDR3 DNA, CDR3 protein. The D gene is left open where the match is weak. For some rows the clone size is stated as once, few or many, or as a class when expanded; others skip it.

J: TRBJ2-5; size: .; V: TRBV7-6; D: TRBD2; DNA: TGTGCCAGCAGCTATGGGACTAGCGGGTACCAAGAGACCCAGTACTTC; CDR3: CASSYGTSGYQETQYF
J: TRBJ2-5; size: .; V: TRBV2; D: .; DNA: TGTTCCCGGGCAGGGCAGTGGGAGACCCAGTACTTC; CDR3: CSRAGQWETQYF
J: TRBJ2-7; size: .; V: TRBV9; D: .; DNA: TGTGCCAGCAGCGTAGGCTCTATGGGGGGTATGTACGAGCAGTACTTC; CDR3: CASSVGSMGGMYEQYF
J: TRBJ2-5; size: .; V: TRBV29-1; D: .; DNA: TGCAGCGTTGAAATTCAATGGGGCAGTCGGGAGACCCAGTACTTC; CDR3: CSVEIQWGSRETQYF
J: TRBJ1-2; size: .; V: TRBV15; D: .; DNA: TGTGCCACCAGCAGTTTTAGATCTAACTATGGCTACACCTTC; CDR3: CATSSFRSNYGYTF
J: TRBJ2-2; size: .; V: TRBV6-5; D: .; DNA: TGTGCCAGCAGTTACCGCCCGGGGGAGGGGGAGCTGTTTTTT; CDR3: CASSYRPGEGELFF
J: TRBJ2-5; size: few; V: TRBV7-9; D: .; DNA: TGTGCCAGCAGCTTAGGCACAGCCCAAGAGACCCAGTACTTC; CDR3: CASSLGTAQETQYF
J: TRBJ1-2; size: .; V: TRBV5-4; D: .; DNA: TGTGCCAGCAGCTCTACCGATGTTGGGGCAGGGTTTAATGGCTACACCTTC; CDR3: CASSSTDVGAGFNGYTF
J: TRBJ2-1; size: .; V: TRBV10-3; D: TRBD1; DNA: TGTGCCATCAGAGGACCGGGACAGGGTTTGAATGAGCAGTTCTTC; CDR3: CAIRGPGQGLNEQFF
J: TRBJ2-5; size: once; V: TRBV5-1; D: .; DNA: TGCGCCAGCAGCTTTGGCAGGGGCCAAGAGACCCAGTACTTC; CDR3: CASSFGRGQETQYF
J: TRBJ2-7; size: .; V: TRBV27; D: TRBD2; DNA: TGTGCCAGCAGTCCAGAAGCGGGGCGGACTGGCGAGCAGTACTTC; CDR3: CASSPEAGRTGEQYF
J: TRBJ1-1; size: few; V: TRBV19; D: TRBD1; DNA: TGTGCCAGTAGAGGGGGCAGGGGGCTCATGAACACTGAAGCTTTCTTT; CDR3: CASRGGRGLMNTEAFF
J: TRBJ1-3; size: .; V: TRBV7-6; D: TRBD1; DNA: TGTGCCAGCAGCCGGACAGGGGGAGACTTCCCTGGAAACACCATATATTTT; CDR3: CASSRTGGDFPGNTIYF
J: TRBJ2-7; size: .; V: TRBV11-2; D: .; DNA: TGTGCCAGCAGCTTAGCCGACTACCAAACCTACGAGCAGTACTTC; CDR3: CASSLADYQTYEQYF
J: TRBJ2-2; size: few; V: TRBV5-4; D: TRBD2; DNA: TGTGCCAGCAGCCCGGGGACTAGCGGGGTGGCCGGGGAGCTGTTTTTT; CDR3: CASSPGTSGVAGELFF
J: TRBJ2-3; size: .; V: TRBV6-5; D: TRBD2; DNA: TGTGCCAGCAGAGGACTAGCGGGGCACACAGATACGCAGTATTTT; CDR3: CASRGLAGHTDTQYF
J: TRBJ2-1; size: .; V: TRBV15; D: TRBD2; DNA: TGTGCCACCACCCCGGATAGCGGGAGGAGAGATGAGCAGTTCTTC; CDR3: CATTPDSGRRDEQFF
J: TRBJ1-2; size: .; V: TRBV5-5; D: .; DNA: TGTGCCAGCAGCTTTCGACAGGCGTCCTATGGCTACACCTTC; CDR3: CASSFRQASYGYTF
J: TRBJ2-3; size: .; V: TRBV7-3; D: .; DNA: TGTGCCAGCAGCCCCAGGTTACGGGGAGACACAGATACGCAGTATTTT; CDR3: CASSPRLRGDTDTQYF
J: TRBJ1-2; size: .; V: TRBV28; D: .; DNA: TGTGCCAGCAGTCCTAGTGGTCGGCGGAACTATGGCTACACCTTC; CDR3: CASSPSGRRNYGYTF
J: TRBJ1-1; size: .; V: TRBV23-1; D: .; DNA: TGCGCCAGCAGTCAGCCGGTCGGTTTCGAGGCTTTCTTT; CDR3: CASSQPVGFEAFF
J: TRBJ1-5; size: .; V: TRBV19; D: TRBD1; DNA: TGTGCCAGTAGTACCGCTCCCGGGACAGGGTTACATAGCAATCAGCCCCAGCATTTT; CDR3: CASSTAPGTGLHSNQPQHF
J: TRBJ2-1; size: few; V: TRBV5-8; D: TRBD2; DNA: TGTGCCAGCAGCTTGGTGGGACTAGCGATAGAGCAGTTCTTC; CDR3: CASSLVGLAIEQFF
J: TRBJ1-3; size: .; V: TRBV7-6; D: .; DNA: TGTGCCTGGACGCCCAGGGCCGGAAACACCATATATTTT; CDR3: CAWTPRAGNTIYF
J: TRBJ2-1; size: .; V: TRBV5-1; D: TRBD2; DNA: TGCGCCAGCAGCTTCCTAGCGGGGGTCAATGAGCAGTTCTTC; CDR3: CASSFLAGVNEQFF
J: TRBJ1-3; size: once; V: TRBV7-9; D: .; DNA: TGTGCCAGCAGCTTACAGGGGACTGGAAACACCATATATTTT; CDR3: CASSLQGTGNTIYF